The rows below give T cell receptor beta chains drawn from one sample of a study of OX40 agonist ivuxolimab in advanced cancers. Generated by immunoSEQ multiplex PCR, the TCRdb table keeps only in-frame clones and is missing some. The repertoire holds approximately 16,000 clones, roughly 90% seen once, with 3.9% in the top ten. Here the sequenced sample was CD4+ or CD8+ T cells sorted from blood, taken in a trial of the OX40 agonist ivuxolimab. The receptors stem from an adult with an advanced solid tumor such as melanoma, head and neck, liver or kidney cancer. The CDR3 runs from the conserved cysteine through the conserved F or W. The D gene is left open where the match is weak.

j_gene	d_gene	v_gene	len	CDR3aa	CDR3nt
TRBJ2-7	TRBD2	TRBV28	14	CASIRTSGRYEQYF	TGTGCCAGCATTCGGACTAGCGGGAGATACGAGCAGTACTTC
TRBJ2-3	TRBD2	TRBV5-4	20	CASSRPGLAGEGASTDTQYF	TGTGCCAGCAGCCGCCCAGGACTAGCGGGAGAGGGGGCTAGCACAGATACGCAGTATTTT
TRBJ2-1	-	TRBV6-4	15	CASRSRHSLYNEQFF	TGTGCCAGCCGGTCCCGGCACAGCCTCTACAATGAGCAGTTCTTC
TRBJ2-7	TRBD2	TRBV5-1	16	CASSLEFAGGPGEQYF	TGCGCCAGCAGCTTGGAGTTCGCGGGAGGGCCGGGCGAGCAGTACTTC
TRBJ2-2	-	TRBV7-2	16	CASSPGARANAGELFF	TGTGCCAGCAGCCCGGGGGCCAGAGCCAATGCCGGGGAGCTGTTTTTT
TRBJ2-5	TRBD2	TRBV4-1	16	CASSRTTTGGRETQYF	TGCGCCAGCAGCCGAACAACCACGGGGGGAAGGGAGACCCAGTACTTC
TRBJ1-2	-	TRBV12-5	13	CASGEGLSYGYTF	TGTGCTAGTGGTGAAGGGTTAAGCTATGGCTACACCTTC
TRBJ2-3	-	TRBV18	15	CASNQGGGGTDTQYF	TGTGCCAGCAACCAGGGGGGAGGCGGCACAGATACGCAGTATTTT
TRBJ1-1	TRBD1	TRBV5-1	15	CASSSGQGVNTEAFF	TGCGCCAGCAGCTCAGGACAGGGGGTGAACACTGAAGCTTTCTTT
TRBJ1-4	-	TRBV7-9	14	CASSFSETNEKLFF	TGTGCCAGCAGCTTTTCGGAAACTAATGAAAAACTGTTTTTT
TRBJ2-7	-	TRBV7-9	16	CASSPPNLRRAYEQYF	TGTGCCAGCAGCCCCCCTAATTTGCGGAGAGCCTACGAGCAGTACTTC